The 5 T cell receptor beta chains below all came from one sample that was sequenced in a study of PD-1 blockade in classical Hodgkin lymphoma. Using immunoSEQ multiplex PCR, the repertoire was profiled, and TCRdb retains in-frame clones only, with some absent. Found here are some 39,000 clones, 85% to 90% of them singletons; the top ten hold roughly 9.7%. No patient escaped relapse after autologous stem cell transplantation, and brentuximab vedotin exposure varied. Material: peripheral blood mononuclear cells (PBMCs), obtained at baseline. The receptors were sampled from a human donor with classical Hodgkin lymphoma.

This clone turned up a few times. The chain joins TRBV27 to TRBJ2-7, with D unclear. Germline assignment: CDR1 MNHEY and CDR2 SMNVEV (reference sequence). The CDR3 length is 15 residues. Trimming cost V 6 bases and J 3 bases, with 18 bases left between them. The CDR3 sequence: CASSKIASSFYEQYF. The CDR3 bases are TGTGCCAGCAGCAAGATCGCTAGTAGTTTCTACGAGCAGTACTTC.

J is TRBJ2-1 and V is TRBV9; 12 bases agree with TRBD2. The CDR3 has 17 residues. Germline V gene lookup returns CDR1 SGDLS and CDR2 YYNGEE. The junction had 8 bases not matched to a gene; V was cut back by 0 bases and J by 7 bases. The CDR3, as DNA: TGTGCCAGCAGCGTAGACCTAGCGGGAGGGCCCTCGAATGAGCAGTTCTTC. This gives the protein CASSVDLAGGPSNEQFF.

The CDR3 reads CASSWTGLREQYF. The CDR3 nucleotides read TGTGCCAGCAGCTGGACAGGTTTAAGGGAGCAGTACTTC. This chain connects TRBV7-8 to TRBJ2-7; TRBD1 matches 7 bases. Germline CDR1 and CDR2: SGHVS and FQNEAQ. This CDR3 region has 13 residues. V dropped 4 bases and J dropped 7; count of bases not matched to a gene: 7.

This chain joins TRBV4-1 and TRBJ2-3; D unresolved. Germline V lookup: CDR1 MGHRA, CDR2 YSYEKL. This CDR3 has 16 amino acids. The ends were cut back, 3 bases at V and 2 bases at J, with 15 bases in the middle. The CDR3 DNA reads as TGCGCCAGCAGCCACCTGCCGCACCCCATCACAGATACGCAGTATTTT. It codes for CASSHLPHPITDTQYF.

The chain uses TRBV9 and TRBJ2-3; 10 bases line up with TRBD2. Germline trimming cut 0 bases from V and 6 bases from J; bases unmatched to any gene: 7. CDR3 length: 16 residues. CDR1 and CDR2 from the germline V gene are SGDLS and YYNGEE. The CDR3: CASSVEGAGGPDTQYF. The CDR3 bases are TGTGCCAGCAGCGTAGAAGGAGCGGGAGGGCCGGATACGCAGTATTTT.